The clone carrying this T cell receptor beta chain was observed a single time. What it binds is unknown. These data belong to a study of cytomegalovirus exposure and HLA in healthy donors. Findings and limits, study-wide: Common viral pathogens were later found to be apparently linked to several of the most significant clusters.

Researchers ran the PCR with 60 Vbeta and 13 Jbeta primers. Clones were sequenced by immunoSEQ multiplex PCR, and TCRdb holds only the in-frame ones, with some missing. Of about 270,000 clones listed, approximately 70% were seen once; the top ten hold 2% to 2.5%. The CDR3 spans 17 residues. From germline, CDR1 is SGHNT and CDR2 YENEEA. J gave up 6 bases and V 4 bases, and 14 bases lay outside the gene matches. This clonotype was obtained from a female donor in good health and CMV-seronegative. The sample comprised PBMCs. This chain uses TRBV11-3 with TRBJ2-2; 7 bases are shared with TRBD2. For the CDR3, the DNA is TGTGCCAGCAGCTCGTTCCGGGACTATCTTGAGGCCGGGGAGCTGTTTTTT. Translated: CASSSFRDYLEAGELFF.